This paragraph reports one T cell receptor beta chain. Its antigen is unknown. This may be a read error, as it is one base from a much larger clone. The data stem from a study of T cells in Graves' hyperthyroidism and ophthalmopathy. Study observations and caveats: Most thyroid-expanded clonotypes above 0.001 were also found in blood. Separating ophthalmopathy from stable hyperthyroidism was achieved by a 13 V-J model.

Regions amplified from RNA transcripts were the TCR beta CDR3 regions. The HTBI set primed first-round TCR CDR3 RT-PCR. One entry per CDR3 protein results from TCRdb running MiXCR on the multiplex PCR reads. Among around 500,000 distinct CDR3 sequences listed, about 16% were seen once. Germline CDR1 and CDR2: MDHEN and SYDVKM. This CDR3 has 15 amino acids. Diagnostic decisions used clinical symptoms, serum thyroxine and TRAb, thyroid ultrasound and orbital computed tomography. The sequencing input was blood. The source of this sequence is a woman in her thirties with Graves' ophthalmopathy. The chain links TRBV28 to TRBJ1-1, with 8 bases fitting TRBD1. DNA of the CDR3: TGTGCCAGCAGTTTCAACAGGGGGGGGAACACTGAAGCTCTCTTT. Its protein product is CASSFNRGGNTEALF.